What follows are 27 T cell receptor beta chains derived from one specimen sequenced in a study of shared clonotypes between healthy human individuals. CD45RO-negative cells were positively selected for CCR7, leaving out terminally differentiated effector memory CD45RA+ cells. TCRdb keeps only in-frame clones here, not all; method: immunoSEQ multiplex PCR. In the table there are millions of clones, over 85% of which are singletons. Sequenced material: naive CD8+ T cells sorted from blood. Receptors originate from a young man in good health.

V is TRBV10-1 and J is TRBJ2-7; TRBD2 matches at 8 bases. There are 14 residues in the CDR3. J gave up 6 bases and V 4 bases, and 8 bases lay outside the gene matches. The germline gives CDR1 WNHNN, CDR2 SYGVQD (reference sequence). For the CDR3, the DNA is TGCGCCAGCAGTGTGTGGCGGGAGGTCCCCGAGCAGTACTTC. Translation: CASSVWREVPEQYF.

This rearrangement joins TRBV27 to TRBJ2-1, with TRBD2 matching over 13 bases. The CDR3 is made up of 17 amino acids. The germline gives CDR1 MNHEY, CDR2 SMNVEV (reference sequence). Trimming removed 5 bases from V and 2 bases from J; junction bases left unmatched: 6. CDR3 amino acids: CASSEAGTSGTYNEQFF. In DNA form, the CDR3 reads TGTGCCAGCAGTGAAGCCGGGACTAGCGGGACCTACAATGAGCAGTTCTTC.

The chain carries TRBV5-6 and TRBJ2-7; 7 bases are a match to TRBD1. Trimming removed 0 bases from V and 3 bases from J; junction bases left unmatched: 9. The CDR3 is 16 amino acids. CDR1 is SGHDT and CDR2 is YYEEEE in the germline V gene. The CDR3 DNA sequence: TGTGCCAGCAGCTTGGATTGGGCAGGGGGAAACTACGAGCAGTACTTC. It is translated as CASSLDWAGGNYEQYF. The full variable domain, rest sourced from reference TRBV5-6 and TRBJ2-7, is DAGVTQSPTHLIKTRGQQVTLRCSPKSGHDTVSWYQQALGQGPQFIFQYYEEEERQRGNFPDRFSGHQFPNYSSELNVNALLLGDSALYLCASSLDWAGGNYEQYFGPGTRLTVT.

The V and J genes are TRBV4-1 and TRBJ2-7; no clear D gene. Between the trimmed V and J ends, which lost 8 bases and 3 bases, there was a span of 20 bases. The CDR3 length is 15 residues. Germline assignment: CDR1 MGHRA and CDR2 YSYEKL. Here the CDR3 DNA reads TGCGCCAGCTCCACGGAAGACGGAACGCTCTACGAGCAGTACTTC. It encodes CASSTEDGTLYEQYF.

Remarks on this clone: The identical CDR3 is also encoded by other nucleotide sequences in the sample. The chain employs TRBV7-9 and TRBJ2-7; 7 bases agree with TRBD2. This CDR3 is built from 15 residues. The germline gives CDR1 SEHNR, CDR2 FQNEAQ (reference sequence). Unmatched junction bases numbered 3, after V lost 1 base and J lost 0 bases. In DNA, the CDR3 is TGTGCCAGCAGCTTAGAGGGAGGGAGCTCCTACGAGCAGTACTTC. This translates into CASSLEGGSSYEQYF.

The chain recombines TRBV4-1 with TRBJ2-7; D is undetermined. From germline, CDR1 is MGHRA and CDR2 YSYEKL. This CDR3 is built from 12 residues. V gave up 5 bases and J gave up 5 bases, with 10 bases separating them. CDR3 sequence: CASSGSADEQYF. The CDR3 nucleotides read TGCGCCAGCAGCGGATCGGCGGACGAGCAGTACTTC.

CDR3: CASSISNTGELFF. The CDR3 region has the DNA TGTGCCAGCAGCATATCGAACACCGGGGAGCTGTTTTTT. This rearrangement joins TRBV7-9 to TRBJ2-2; no clear D. Germline V gives CDR1 SEHNR, CDR2 FQNEAQ (reference sequence). This CDR3 comprises 13 residues. Trimming shortened V by 5 bases and J by 0 bases, and 4 bases separated the two germline ends.

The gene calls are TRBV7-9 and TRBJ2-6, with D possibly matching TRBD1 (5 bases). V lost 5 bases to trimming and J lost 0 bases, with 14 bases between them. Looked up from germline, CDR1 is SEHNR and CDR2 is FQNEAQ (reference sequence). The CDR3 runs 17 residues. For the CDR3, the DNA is TGTGCCAGCAGCCCCATCAAGGGGTCCTCTGGGGCCAACGTCCTGACTTTC. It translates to CASSPIKGSSGANVLTF.

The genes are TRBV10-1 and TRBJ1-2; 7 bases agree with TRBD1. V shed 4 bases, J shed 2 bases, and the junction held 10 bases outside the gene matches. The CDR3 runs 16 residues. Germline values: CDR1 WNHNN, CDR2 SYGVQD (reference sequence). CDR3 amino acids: CASSGGVGTVNYGYTF. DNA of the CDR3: TGCGCCAGCAGTGGGGGGGTCGGGACAGTCAACTATGGCTACACCTTC.

CDR3 residues: CAWEYKDSNYGYTF. The CDR3 coding sequence is TGTGCCTGGGAGTATAAGGACAGTAACTATGGCTACACCTTC. The chain is built from TRBV30 and TRBJ1-2; a possible D gene is TRBD1 (6 bases). Germline loops: CDR1 GTSNPN, CDR2 SVGIG (reference sequence). The CDR3 is 14 residues long. The ends were cut back, 5 bases at V and 1 base at J, with 14 bases in the middle.

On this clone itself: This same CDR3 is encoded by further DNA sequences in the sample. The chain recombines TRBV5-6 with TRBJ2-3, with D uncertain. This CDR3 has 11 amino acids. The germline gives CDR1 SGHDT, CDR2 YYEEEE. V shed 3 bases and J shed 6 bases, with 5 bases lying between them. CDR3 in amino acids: CASSSLDTQYF. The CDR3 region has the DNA TGTGCCAGCAGCTCCTTGGATACGCAGTATTTT.

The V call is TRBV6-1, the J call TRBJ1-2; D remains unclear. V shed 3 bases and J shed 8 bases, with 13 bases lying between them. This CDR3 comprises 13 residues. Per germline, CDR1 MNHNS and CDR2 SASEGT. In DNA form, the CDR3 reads TGTGCCAGCAGTGATGATTACCCTTTAGGCTACACCTTC. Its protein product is CASSDDYPLGYTF.

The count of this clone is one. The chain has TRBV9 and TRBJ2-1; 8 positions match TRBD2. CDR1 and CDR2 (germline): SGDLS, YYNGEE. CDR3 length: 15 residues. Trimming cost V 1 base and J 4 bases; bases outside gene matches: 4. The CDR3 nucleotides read TGTGCCAGCAGCGTACTTGGCGGGGGGTACAATGAGCAGTTCTTC. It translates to CASSVLGGGYNEQFF.

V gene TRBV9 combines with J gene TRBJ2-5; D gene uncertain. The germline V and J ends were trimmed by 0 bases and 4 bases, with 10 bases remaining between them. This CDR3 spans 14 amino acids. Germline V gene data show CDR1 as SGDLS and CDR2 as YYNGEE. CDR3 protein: CASSVEDLGETQYF. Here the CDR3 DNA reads TGTGCCAGCAGCGTAGAGGACCTCGGAGAGACCCAGTACTTC.

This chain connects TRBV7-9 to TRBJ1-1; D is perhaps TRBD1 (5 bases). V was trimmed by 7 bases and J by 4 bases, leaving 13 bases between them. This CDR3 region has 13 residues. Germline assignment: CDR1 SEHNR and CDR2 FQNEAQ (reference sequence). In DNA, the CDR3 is TGTGCCAGCAAGTGGGGGGATAGCACTGAAGCTTTCTTT. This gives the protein CASKWGDSTEAFF.

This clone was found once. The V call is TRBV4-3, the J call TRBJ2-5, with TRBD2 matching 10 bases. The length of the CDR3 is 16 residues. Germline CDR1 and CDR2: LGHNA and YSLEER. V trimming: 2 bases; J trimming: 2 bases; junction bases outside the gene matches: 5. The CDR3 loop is CASSQIAGGYQETQYF. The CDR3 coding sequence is TGCGCCAGCAGCCAAATAGCGGGAGGCTATCAAGAGACCCAGTACTTC.

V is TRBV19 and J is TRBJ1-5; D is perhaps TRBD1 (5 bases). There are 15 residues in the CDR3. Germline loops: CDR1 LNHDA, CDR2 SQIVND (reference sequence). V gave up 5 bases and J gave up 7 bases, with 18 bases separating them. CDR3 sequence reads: CASSPGNNYGQPQHF. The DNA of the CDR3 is TGTGCCAGTAGTCCAGGGAACAACTACGGGCAGCCCCAGCATTTT. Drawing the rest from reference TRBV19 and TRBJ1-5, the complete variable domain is DGGITQSPKYLFRKEGQNVTLSCEQNLNHDAMYWYRQDPGQGLRLIYYSQIVNDFQKGDIAEGYSVSREKKESFPLTVTSAQKNPTAFYLCASSPGNNYGQPQHFGDGTRLSIL.

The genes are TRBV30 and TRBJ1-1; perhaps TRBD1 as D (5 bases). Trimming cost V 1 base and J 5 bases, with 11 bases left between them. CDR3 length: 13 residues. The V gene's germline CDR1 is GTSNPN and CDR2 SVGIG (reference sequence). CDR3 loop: CAWSERDPTEAFF. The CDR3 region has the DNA TGTGCCTGGAGTGAAAGGGACCCAACTGAAGCTTTCTTT.

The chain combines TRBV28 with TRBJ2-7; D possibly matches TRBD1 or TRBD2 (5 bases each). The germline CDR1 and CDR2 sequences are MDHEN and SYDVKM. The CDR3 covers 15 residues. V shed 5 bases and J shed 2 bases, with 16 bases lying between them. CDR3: CASSAYRDVPYEQYF. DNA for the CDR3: TGTGCCAGCAGTGCCTACCGGGACGTTCCCTACGAGCAGTACTTC.

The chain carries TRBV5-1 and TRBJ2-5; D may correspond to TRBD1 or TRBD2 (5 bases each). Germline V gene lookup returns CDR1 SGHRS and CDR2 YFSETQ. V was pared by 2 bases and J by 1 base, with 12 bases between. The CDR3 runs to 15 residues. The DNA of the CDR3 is TGCGCCAGCAGCTTCTTTCCAGGGACCCAAGAGACCCAGTACTTC. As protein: CASSFFPGTQETQYF.

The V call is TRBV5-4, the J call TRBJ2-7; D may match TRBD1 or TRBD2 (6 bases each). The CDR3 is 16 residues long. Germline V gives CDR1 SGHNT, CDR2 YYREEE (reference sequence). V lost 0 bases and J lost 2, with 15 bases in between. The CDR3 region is CASSLGPGGFTYEQYF. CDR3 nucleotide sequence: TGTGCCAGCAGCTTGGGTCCCGGGGGCTTTACCTACGAGCAGTACTTC.

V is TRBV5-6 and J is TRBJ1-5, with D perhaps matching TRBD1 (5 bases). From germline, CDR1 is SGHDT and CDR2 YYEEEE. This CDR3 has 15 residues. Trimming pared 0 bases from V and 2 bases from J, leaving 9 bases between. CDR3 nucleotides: TGTGCCAGCAGCTTGGCCGCGGGGGGCAATCAGCCCCAGCATTTT. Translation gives CASSLAAGGNQPQHF.

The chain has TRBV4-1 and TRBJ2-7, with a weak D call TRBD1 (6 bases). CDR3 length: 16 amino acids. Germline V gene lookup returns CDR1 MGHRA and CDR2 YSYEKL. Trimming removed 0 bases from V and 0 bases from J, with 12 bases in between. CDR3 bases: TGCGCCAGCAGCCAAGATTTCGACAGGATCTCCTACGAGCAGTACTTC. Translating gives CASSQDFDRISYEQYF.

The CDR3: CANLLAGHDNEQYF. The CDR3 bases are TGTGCCAACCTACTAGCGGGACACGACAACGAGCAGTACTTC. The rearrangement links TRBV2 to TRBJ2-7; 10 nucleotides agree with TRBD2. Germline CDR1 reads SNHLY; CDR2 reads FYNNEI. V dropped 10 bases and J dropped 5; count of bases not matched to a gene: 11. The CDR3 sequence is 14 residues long.

The CDR3 region has the DNA TGTGCCAGCAGGACAGGTTCTTTTTATAATTCACCCCTCCACTTT. Translated, it gives CASRTGSFYNSPLHF. The chain is built from TRBV6-1 and TRBJ1-6, with D maybe TRBD1 (6 bases). V shed 6 bases and J shed 4 bases, with 13 bases lying between them. Germline V gene lookup returns CDR1 MNHNS and CDR2 SASEGT. The CDR3 totals 15 residues.

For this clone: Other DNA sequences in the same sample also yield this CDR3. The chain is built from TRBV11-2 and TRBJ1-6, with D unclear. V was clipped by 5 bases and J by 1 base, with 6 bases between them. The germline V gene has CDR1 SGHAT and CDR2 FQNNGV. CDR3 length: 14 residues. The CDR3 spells CASSLGSYNSPLHF. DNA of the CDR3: TGTGCCAGCAGCCTAGGGTCCTATAATTCACCCCTCCACTTT.

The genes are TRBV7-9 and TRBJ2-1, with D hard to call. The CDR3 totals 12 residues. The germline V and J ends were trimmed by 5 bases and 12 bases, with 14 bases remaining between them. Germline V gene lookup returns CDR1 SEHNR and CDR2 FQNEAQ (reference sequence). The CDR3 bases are TGTGCCAGCAGCCCAGAAACACCCGCGCAGTTCTTC. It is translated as CASSPETPAQFF.